This entry features one T cell receptor beta chain sequence. Sequencing used cDNA as its template, made by extracting RNA and reverse transcribing it. TCRdb's table, derived via immunoSEQ multiplex PCR, lists solely in-frame clones and lacks some. The sample records roughly 140,000 clones, approximately 60% being singletons. This sample was taken from a study of CD8+ T cells in alopecia areata. V was trimmed by 3 bases and J by 8 bases, leaving 11 bases between them. Germline values: CDR1 SGHVS, CDR2 FQNEAQ. This CDR3 region has 13 residues. Source material: CD8+ T cells sorted from blood. The clonotype originates from a human donor in good health. This rearrangement joins TRBV7-8 to TRBJ2-4; D uncertain. The CDR3 region is CASSLGQVDIQYF. In DNA, the CDR3 is TGTGCCAGCAGCTTGGGTCAGGTAGACATTCAGTACTTC.